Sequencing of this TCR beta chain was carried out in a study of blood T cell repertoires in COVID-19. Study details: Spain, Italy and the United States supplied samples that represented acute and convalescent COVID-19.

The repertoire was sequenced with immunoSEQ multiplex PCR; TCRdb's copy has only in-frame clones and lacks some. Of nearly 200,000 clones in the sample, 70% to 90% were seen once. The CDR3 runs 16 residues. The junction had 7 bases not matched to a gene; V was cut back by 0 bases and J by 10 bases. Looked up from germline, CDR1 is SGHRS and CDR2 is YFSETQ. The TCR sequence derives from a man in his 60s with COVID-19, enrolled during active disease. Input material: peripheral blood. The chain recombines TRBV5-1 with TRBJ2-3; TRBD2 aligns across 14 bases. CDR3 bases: TGCGCCAGCAGCTTGGTTGGGACTAGCGGGAGTGGTCCGCAGTATTTT. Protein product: CASSLVGTSGSGPQYF.